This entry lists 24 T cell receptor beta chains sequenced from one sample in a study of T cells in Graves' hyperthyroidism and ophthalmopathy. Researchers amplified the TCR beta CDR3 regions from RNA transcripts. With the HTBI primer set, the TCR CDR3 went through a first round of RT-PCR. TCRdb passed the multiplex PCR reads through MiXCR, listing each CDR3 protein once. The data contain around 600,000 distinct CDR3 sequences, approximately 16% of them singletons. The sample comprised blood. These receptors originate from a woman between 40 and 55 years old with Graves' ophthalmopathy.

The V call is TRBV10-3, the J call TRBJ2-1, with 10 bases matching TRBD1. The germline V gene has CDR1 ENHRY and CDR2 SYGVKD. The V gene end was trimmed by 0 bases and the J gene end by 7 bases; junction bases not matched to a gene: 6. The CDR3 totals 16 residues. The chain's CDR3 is CAISESRQGASNEQFF. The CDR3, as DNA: TGTGCCATCAGTGAGTCCCGACAGGGGGCTTCGAATGAGCAGTTCTTC.

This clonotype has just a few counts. The CDR3 bases are TGTGCCAGCAGCTTGGGTCGGAATCAAGAGAGACAGTACTTC. Translating it yields CASSLGRNQERQYF. This chain connects TRBV5-8 to TRBJ2-5; no reliable D call. This CDR3 is 14 amino acids long. Trimming took off 0 bases at V and 11 bases at J, with 17 bases between the two ends. CDR1 and CDR2 (germline): SGHTS, YDEGEE.

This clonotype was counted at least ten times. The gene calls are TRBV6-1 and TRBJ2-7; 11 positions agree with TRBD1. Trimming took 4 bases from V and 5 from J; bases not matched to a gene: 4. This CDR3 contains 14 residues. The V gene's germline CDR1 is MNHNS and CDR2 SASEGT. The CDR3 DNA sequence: TGTGCCAGCAGTGCCTGGACAGGGGGCGACGAGCAGTACTTC. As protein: CASSAWTGGDEQYF.

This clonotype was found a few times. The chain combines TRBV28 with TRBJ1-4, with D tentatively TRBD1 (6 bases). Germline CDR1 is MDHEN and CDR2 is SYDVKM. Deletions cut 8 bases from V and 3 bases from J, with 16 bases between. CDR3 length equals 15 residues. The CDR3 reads CASSVRGSANEKLFF. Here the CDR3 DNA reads TGTGCCAGCTCTGTAAGGGGGAGTGCTAATGAAAAACTGTTTTTT.

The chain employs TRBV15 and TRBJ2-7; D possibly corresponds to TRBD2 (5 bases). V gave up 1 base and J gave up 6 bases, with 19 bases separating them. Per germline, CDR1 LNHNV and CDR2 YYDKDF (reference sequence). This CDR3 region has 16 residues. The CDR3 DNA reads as TGTGCCACCAGCAGAGGAAAGAGACGGGATGTGAGCGAGCAGTACTTC. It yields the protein CATSRGKRRDVSEQYF.

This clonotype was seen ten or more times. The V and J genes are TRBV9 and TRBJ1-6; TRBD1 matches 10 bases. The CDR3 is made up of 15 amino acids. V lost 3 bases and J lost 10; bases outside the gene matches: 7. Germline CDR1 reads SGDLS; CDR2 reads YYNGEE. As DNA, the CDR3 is TGTGCCAGCAGCGCCGAAGGGACAGGGGTCTCACCCCTCCACTTT. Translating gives CASSAEGTGVSPLHF.

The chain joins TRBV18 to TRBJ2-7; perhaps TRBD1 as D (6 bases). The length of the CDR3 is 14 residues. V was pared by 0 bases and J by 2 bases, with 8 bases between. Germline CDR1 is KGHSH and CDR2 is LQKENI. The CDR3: CASSPPRQAYEQYF. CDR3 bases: TGTGCCAGCTCACCACCCCGACAGGCCTACGAGCAGTACTTC.

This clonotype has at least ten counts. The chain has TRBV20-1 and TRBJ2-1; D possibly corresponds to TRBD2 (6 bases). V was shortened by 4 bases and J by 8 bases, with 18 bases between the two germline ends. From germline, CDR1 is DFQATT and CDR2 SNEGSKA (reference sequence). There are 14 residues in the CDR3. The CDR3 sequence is CSATDYRIADEQFF. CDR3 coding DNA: TGCAGTGCTACGGACTACCGGATTGCGGATGAGCAGTTCTTC.

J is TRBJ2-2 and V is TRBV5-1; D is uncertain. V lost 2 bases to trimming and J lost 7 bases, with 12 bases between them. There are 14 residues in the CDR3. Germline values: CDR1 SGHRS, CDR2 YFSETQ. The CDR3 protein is CASSFSPGGGELFF. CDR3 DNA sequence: TGCGCCAGCAGCTTTTCACCAGGCGGCGGGGAGCTGTTTTTT.

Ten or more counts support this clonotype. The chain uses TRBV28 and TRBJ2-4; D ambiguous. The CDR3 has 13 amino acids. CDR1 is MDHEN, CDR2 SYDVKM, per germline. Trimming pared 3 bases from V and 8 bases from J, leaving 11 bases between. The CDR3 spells CASSFTPRYIQYF. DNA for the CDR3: TGTGCCAGCAGTTTCACCCCGAGGTACATTCAGTACTTC.

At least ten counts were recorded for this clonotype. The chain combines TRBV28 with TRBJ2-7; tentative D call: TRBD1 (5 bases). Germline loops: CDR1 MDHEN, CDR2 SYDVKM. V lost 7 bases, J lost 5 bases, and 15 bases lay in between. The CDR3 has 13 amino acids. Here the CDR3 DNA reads TGTGCCAGCACCCCCCCTGGCAGGGACGAGCAGTACTTC. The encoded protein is CASTPPGRDEQYF.

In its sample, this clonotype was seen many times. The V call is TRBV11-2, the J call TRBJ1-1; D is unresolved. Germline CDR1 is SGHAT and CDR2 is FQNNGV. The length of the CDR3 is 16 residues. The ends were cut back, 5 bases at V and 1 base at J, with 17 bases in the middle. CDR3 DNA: TGTGCCAGCAGCCCCCTTGATGACACTTCGAACACTGAAGCTTTCTTT. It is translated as CASSPLDDTSNTEAFF.

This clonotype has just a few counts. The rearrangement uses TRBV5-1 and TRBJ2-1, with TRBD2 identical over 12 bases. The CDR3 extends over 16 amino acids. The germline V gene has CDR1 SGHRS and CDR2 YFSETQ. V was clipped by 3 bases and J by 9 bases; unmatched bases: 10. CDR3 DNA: TGCGCCAGCAGCTCACTCCTAGCGGGGGGGGCGGGTGAGCAGTTCTTC. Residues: CASSSLLAGGAGEQFF. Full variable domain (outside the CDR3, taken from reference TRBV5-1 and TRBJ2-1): KAGVTQTPRYLIKTRGQQVTLSCSPISGHRSVSWYQQTPGQGLQFLFEYFSETQRNKGNFPGRFSGRQFSNSRSEMNVSTLELGDSALYLCASSSLLAGGAGEQFFGPGTRLTVL.

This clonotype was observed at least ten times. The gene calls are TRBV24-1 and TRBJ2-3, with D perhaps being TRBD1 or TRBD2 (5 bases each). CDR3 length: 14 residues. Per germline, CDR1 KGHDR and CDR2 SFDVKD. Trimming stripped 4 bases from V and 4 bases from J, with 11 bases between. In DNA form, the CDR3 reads TGTGCCACCAGTGACCCCCGAGGGGCAGATACGCAGTATTTT. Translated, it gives CATSDPRGADTQYF.

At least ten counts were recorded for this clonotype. The CDR3 here is CAWETGNTEAFF. CDR3 sequence (DNA): TGTGCCTGGGAGACGGGGAACACTGAAGCTTTCTTT. The chain links TRBV30 to TRBJ1-1; the D is unclear. CDR3 length: 12 residues. Germline CDR1 is GTSNPN and CDR2 is SVGIG (reference sequence). With 5 bases removed from V and 1 base from J, the gap between germline ends came to 8 bases.

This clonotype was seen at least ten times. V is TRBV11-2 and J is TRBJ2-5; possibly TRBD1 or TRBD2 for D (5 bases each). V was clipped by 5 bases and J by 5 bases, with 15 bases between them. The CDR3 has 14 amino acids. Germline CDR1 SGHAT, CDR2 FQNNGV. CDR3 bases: TGTGCCAGCAGCCCCTGGGACCGTGAGGAGACCCAGTACTTC. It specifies CASSPWDREETQYF.

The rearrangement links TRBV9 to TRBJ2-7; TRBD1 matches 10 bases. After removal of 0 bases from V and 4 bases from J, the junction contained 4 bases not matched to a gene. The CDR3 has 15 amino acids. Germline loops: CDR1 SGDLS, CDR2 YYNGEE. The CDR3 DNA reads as TGTGCCAGCAGCGTAGGGGGGGACAGGGGTTACGAGCAGTACTTC. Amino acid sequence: CASSVGGDRGYEQYF. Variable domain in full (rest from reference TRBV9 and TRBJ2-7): DSGVTQTPKHLITATGQRVTLRCSPRSGDLSVYWYQQSLDQGLQFLIQYYNGEERAKGNILERFSAQQFPDLHSELNLSSLELGDSALYFCASSVGGDRGYEQYFGPGTRLTVT.

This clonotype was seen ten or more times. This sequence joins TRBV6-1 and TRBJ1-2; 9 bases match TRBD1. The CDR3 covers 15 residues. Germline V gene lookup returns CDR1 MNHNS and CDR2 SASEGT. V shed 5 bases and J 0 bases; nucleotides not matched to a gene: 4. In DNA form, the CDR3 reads TGTGCCAGCAGTATCTGGACAGGGGCTAACTATGGCTACACCTTC. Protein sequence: CASSIWTGANYGYTF.

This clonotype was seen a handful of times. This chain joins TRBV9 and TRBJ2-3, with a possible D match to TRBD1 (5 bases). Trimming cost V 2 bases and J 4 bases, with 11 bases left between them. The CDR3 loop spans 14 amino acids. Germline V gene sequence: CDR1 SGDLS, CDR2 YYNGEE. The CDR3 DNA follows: TGTGCCAGCAGCGTGACGGGCAGGGCAGATACGCAGTATTTT. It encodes CASSVTGRADTQYF. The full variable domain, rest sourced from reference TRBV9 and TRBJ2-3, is DSGVTQTPKHLITATGQRVTLRCSPRSGDLSVYWYQQSLDQGLQFLIQYYNGEERAKGNILERFSAQQFPDLHSELNLSSLELGDSALYFCASSVTGRADTQYFGPGTRLTVL.

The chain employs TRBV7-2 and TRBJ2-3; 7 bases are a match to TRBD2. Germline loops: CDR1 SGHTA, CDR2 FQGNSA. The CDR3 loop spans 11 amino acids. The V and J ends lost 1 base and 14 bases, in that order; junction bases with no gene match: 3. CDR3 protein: CASSLGGEGYF. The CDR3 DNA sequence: TGTGCCAGCAGCTTAGGTGGGGAGGGGTATTTT.

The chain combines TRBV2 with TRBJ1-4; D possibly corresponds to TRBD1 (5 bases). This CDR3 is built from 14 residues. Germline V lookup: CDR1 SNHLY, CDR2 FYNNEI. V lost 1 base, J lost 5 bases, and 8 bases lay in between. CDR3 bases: TGTGCCAGCAGTGAAGGGCAGGGCAATGAAAAACTGTTTTTT. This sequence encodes CASSEGQGNEKLFF.

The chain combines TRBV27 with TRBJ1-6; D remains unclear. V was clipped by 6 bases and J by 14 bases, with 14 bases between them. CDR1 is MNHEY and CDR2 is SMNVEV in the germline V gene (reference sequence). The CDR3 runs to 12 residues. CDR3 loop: CASRTQRRTLHF. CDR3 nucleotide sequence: TGTGCCAGCAGGACACAGCGTCGTACCCTCCACTTT.

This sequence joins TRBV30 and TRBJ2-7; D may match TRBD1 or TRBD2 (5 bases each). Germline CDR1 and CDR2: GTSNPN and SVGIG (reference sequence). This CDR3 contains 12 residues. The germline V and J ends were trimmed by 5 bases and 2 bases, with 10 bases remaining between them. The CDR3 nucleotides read TGTGCCTGGGGCCGGGACCCCTACGAGCAGTACTTC. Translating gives CAWGRDPYEQYF.

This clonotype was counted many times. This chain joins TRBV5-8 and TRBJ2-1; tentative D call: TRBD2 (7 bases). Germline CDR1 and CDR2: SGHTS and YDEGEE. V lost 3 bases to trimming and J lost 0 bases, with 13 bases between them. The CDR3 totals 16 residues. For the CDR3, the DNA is TGTGCCAGCAGCTGGGGAGGGGGTAGCTCCTACAATGAGCAGTTCTTC. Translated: CASSWGGGSSYNEQFF.